This T cell receptor (beta chain) was recovered during a study of blood T cell repertoires in COVID-19. Study overall: Samples taken during acute and convalescent COVID-19 were collected in the United States, Italy and Spain. The analysed material was cDNA or gDNA that came from T cells, B-cell-depleted T cells, or PBMCs.

As originally analysed: Estimates of nucleated cell counts were drawn from the amplification of reference gene primers. Libraries were prepared by immunoSEQ multiplex PCR; TCRdb keeps only in-frame clonotypes and omits some of them. The DNA gave D and trimming, while V, J and clone size come from that table. The profile shows 65,000 to 90,000 clones, around 82% of them singletons. The CDR3 consists of 15 residues. CDR1 is SGHTA and CDR2 is FQGNSA in the germline V gene. Losses at the gene ends were 4 bases for V and 4 bases for J; bases not matched to a gene: 5. Specimen: peripheral blood. The TCR comes from a man between 60 and 70 years old with acute or convalescent COVID-19. The gene calls are TRBV7-2 and TRBJ2-1; 9 bases are a match to TRBD2. CDR3 sequence reads: CASSSLAGPYNEQFF. CDR3 in DNA: TGTGCCAGCAGCTCTCTAGCGGGGCCATACAATGAGCAGTTCTTC.